The sample holds a few counts of the clone carrying this T cell receptor (beta chain). This entry is derived from a study of human T cells and chemical hapten exposure. Each CDR3 protein gets one entry after TCRdb re-called the RACE reads with MiXCR. The sample records 300,000 to 450,000 distinct CDR3 sequences, more than 4.5% being singletons. The V gene's germline CDR1 is DFQATT and CDR2 SNEGSKA (reference sequence). The CDR3 consists of 13 residues. V shed 6 bases and J shed 4 bases, with 12 bases lying between them. Stated time point: patch test 1, 2 weeks after DPC sensitization. Treatment given: therapeutic diphenylcyclopropenone sensitization with weekly scalp DPC.

Sequenced material: whole blood, taken in connection with sensitization to the hapten diphenylcyclopropenone (DPC). V gene TRBV20-1 combines with J gene TRBJ2-2, with TRBD1 as a possible D gene (6 bases). The origin of this receptor is a woman aged 50 to 65 with alopecia areata. Some clones in this sample may be carry-over from other donors' samples. In DNA form, the CDR3 reads TGCAGTGCCGCAGGGGTTGTCACCGGGGAGCTGTTTTTT. It encodes CSAAGVVTGELFF.